This entry lists 20 T cell receptor beta chains sequenced from one sample in a study of T cell responses to AZD1222 COVID-19 vaccine (dated by TCRdb to the early 2020s). Library creation used the immunoSEQ multiplex PCR assay. Not all clones reach the TCRdb copy of this immuneACCESS table, which keeps in-frame sequences only. Checked studies attribute under half of the gap to unresolved V genes and leave the rest unexplained. In this sample the table shows about 90,000 clones, about 93% of which occur a single time. 4% to 6% of the sample belongs to the ten largest clones. Sample time point, as interpreted from the label and publication: baseline before first vaccination. The treatment or condition label, read with the paper, signifies: meningococcal conjugate vaccine given as trial control. The sample consisted of peripheral blood, taken on day 0 of MenACWY control vaccination. Source of these receptors: an adult in good health.

This clone is a singleton in its sample. The chain is built from TRBV6-5 and TRBJ2-1; 7 bases match TRBD2. The germline V gene encodes CDR1 MNHEY and CDR2 SVGAGI. The CDR3 runs 15 residues. V dropped 6 bases and J dropped 2; count of bases not matched to a gene: 7. CDR3 region: CASRYGGLPYNEQFF. In nucleotides, the CDR3 is TGTGCCAGCAGATACGGGGGACTACCCTACAATGAGCAGTTCTTC.

The chain uses TRBV7-2 and TRBJ1-4; D uncertain. The CDR3 is 13 amino acids. V lost 5 bases and J 8 bases, leaving 12 bases between the germline ends. The germline V gene encodes CDR1 SGHTA and CDR2 FQGNSA. The CDR3 region has the DNA TGTGCCAGCAGCATATCTGAGGGCGAAAAACTGTTTTTT. Its protein product is CASSISEGEKLFF.

The chain recombines TRBV12-2 with TRBJ2-3; the table assigns TRBD2, which was not confirmed against the DNA. TRBV12-2 is marked as a pseudogene. This CDR3 has 19 amino acids. CDR3 region: CASRCLGRHSGRAGDTQYF. CDR3 nucleotides: TGTGCAAGTCGCTGTTTAGGCAGGCATAGCGGGAGGGCCGGAGATACGCAGTATTTT.

V and J are TRBV29-1 and TRBJ2-3, with D unresolved. V was pared by 4 bases and J by 6 bases, with 17 bases between. Germline values: CDR1 SQVTM, CDR2 ANQGSEA. This CDR3 region has 14 residues. Here the CDR3 DNA reads TGCAGCGTTGGAGTAGGCTCTTTTCGGGATACGCAGTATTTT. Translation: CSVGVGSFRDTQYF.

The J gene is TRBJ2-7, the V gene TRBV5-1; 8 bases are shared with TRBD1. Germline assignment: CDR1 SGHRS and CDR2 YFSETQ. V lost 4 bases, J lost 2 bases, and 8 bases stayed unmatched. The CDR3 has 15 residues. Here the CDR3 DNA reads TGCGCCAGCAGCACGACAGGGGCATCCCCCTACGAGCAGTACTTC. Translation: CASSTTGASPYEQYF.

This clone was observed a single time. V is TRBV2 and J is TRBJ1-4; possibly TRBD1 for D (5 bases). CDR3 length: 14 amino acids. Per germline, CDR1 SNHLY and CDR2 FYNNEI. V was cut by 5 bases and J by 7 bases, with 14 bases left in between. The CDR3 coding sequence is TGTGCCAGCAGTATTGGGGCGGAGGGTGAAAAACTGTTTTTT. It is translated as CASSIGAEGEKLFF.

This rearrangement joins TRBV10-1 to TRBJ1-5; D remains ambiguous. This CDR3 contains 13 residues. Germline-derived CDR1 and CDR2 are WNHNN and SYGVQD (reference sequence). V lost 2 bases and J 6 bases, leaving 8 bases between the germline ends. The CDR3 is CASSEGSGQPQHF. In DNA, the CDR3 is TGCGCCAGCAGTGAGGGCTCGGGTCAGCCCCAGCATTTT.

The chain joins TRBV19 to TRBJ2-5; the match to TRBD1 covers 9 bases. V gave up 5 bases and J gave up 2 bases; unmatched junction bases: 6. Germline V lookup: CDR1 LNHDA, CDR2 SQIVND (reference sequence). This CDR3 is built from 15 residues. The CDR3 bases are TGTGCCAGTAGTCTCGGACAGGGGTGGCAAGAGACCCAGTACTTC. It is translated as CASSLGQGWQETQYF.

This chain connects TRBV7-2 to TRBJ2-7; 9 bases fit TRBD2. The CDR3 extends over 14 amino acids. Germline trimming cut 5 bases from V and 7 bases from J; bases unmatched to any gene: 9. Germline CDR1 and CDR2: SGHTA and FQGNSA. CDR3 bases: TGTGCCAGCAGCCCCCGACTAGCGGCGGGGGAGCAGTACTTC. Protein: CASSPRLAAGEQYF.

The chain has TRBV5-1 and TRBJ2-7; possibly TRBD2 for D (6 bases). Germline-derived CDR1 and CDR2 are SGHRS and YFSETQ. The CDR3 has 14 residues. Trimming shortened V by 5 bases and J by 0 bases, and 12 bases separated the two germline ends. CDR3 in DNA: TGCGCCAGCAGGCCTCGGGGGAGCTCCTACGAGCAGTACTTC. This codes for CASRPRGSSYEQYF.

The J gene is TRBJ2-1, the V gene TRBV6-2 or TRBV6-3; 9 bases align to TRBD2. Trimming took 5 bases from V and 6 from J; bases not matched to a gene: 8. The CDR3 length is 15 residues. In germline, CDR1 is MNHEY, CDR2 SVGEGT. CDR3 amino acids: CASSPSSGEVNEQFF. The CDR3 bases are TGTGCCAGCAGTCCCTCTAGCGGGGAAGTCAATGAGCAGTTCTTC.

This clone qualifies as medium-sized (0.01 to 0.1%). The CDR3 nucleotides read TGTGCCAGCAGTCTACTAGCGGGGATGCGGTACGAGCAGTACTTC. This codes for CASSLLAGMRYEQYF. The V call is TRBV14, the J call TRBJ2-7, with TRBD2 matching over 10 bases. This CDR3 spans 15 amino acids. Losses at the gene ends were 6 bases for V and 4 bases for J; bases not matched to a gene: 9. CDR1 is SGHDN and CDR2 is FVKESK in the germline V gene.

The rearrangement uses TRBV5-1 and TRBJ2-1; D unclear. Germline V lookup: CDR1 SGHRS, CDR2 YFSETQ. Trimming removed 0 bases from V and 3 bases from J, with 4 bases in between. The CDR3 is 13 residues long. For the CDR3, the DNA is TGCGCCAGCAGCTTGGAGAGCTACAATGAGCAGTTCTTC. Translating gives CASSLESYNEQFF.

This chain connects TRBV7-2 to TRBJ2-2; TRBD2 matches at 11 bases. With 6 bases clipped from V and 1 base from J, the junction kept 1 base outside the gene matches. The CDR3 loop spans 15 amino acids. CDR1 and CDR2 from the germline V gene are SGHTA and FQGNSA. The CDR3 region has the DNA TGTGCCAGCAGAGGGACTAGCGGGAACACCGGGGAGCTGTTTTTT. Protein: CASRGTSGNTGELFF.

This clone is a singleton in its sample. The chain carries TRBV7-9 and TRBJ2-2; no definite D call. V was clipped by 2 bases and J by 1 base, with 5 bases between them. CDR3 length equals 14 residues. Germline values: CDR1 SEHNR, CDR2 FQNEAQ (reference sequence). For the CDR3, the DNA is TGTGCCAGCAGCTTACGGCGGAACACCGGGGAGCTGTTTTTT. It codes for CASSLRRNTGELFF.

This chain connects TRBV28 to TRBJ1-1; D uncertain. The CDR3 consists of 13 residues. V was trimmed by 2 bases and J by 8 bases, leaving 12 bases between them. Germline V gene sequence: CDR1 MDHEN, CDR2 SYDVKM. The DNA of the CDR3 is TGTGCCAGCAGTTTAGGCCCCGTCCGGGAAGCTTTCTTT. Its translation is CASSLGPVREAFF.

The chain has TRBV28 and TRBJ2-5, with 8 bases aligning to TRBD1. The V gene end was trimmed by 4 bases and the J gene end by 1 base; junction bases not matched to a gene: 2. The CDR3 has 14 residues. Germline CDR1 MDHEN, CDR2 SYDVKM. CDR3 residues: CASSSQGGQETQYF. The DNA of the CDR3 is TGTGCCAGCAGTTCACAGGGGGGCCAAGAGACCCAGTACTTC.

The V call is TRBV27, the J call TRBJ1-3; D is undetermined. Germline CDR1 MNHEY, CDR2 SMNVEV (reference sequence). The CDR3 loop spans 15 amino acids. Deletions cut 5 bases from V and 0 bases from J, with 11 bases between. This CDR3 is CASSPAGDSGNTIYF. DNA for the CDR3: TGTGCCAGCAGTCCTGCCGGAGACTCTGGAAACACCATATATTTT.

The rearrangement joins TRBV9 to TRBJ2-1; 8 nucleotides match TRBD1. Germline CDR1 is SGDLS and CDR2 is YYNGEE. This CDR3 contains 16 residues. With V trimmed by 2 bases and J by 0 bases, 4 bases remained unmatched. The CDR3 sequence: CASSVGTGGSYNEQFF. The DNA of the CDR3 is TGTGCCAGCAGCGTGGGTACAGGGGGCTCCTACAATGAGCAGTTCTTC.

The CDR3 DNA is TGTGCCATCAGTGAGTCGACGCAGGGAGGTTCACCCCTCCACTTT. The encoded protein is CAISESTQGGSPLHF. The chain carries TRBV10-3 and TRBJ1-6; TRBD1 might be the D (5 bases). Trimming cost V 0 bases and J 9 bases, with 12 bases left between them. The CDR3 totals 15 residues. Per germline, CDR1 ENHRY and CDR2 SYGVKD.